The sequence of this TCR beta chain was determined in a study of T-cell memory formation after mild COVID-19. This clonotype came up a few times. Each CDR3 protein gets one entry after TCRdb re-called the 5' RACE reads with MiXCR. There are 150,000 to 200,000 distinct CDR3 sequences in the sample; approximately 10% occur only once, and less than 4% lies in the top ten. CDR1 MDHEN and CDR2 SYDVKM come from the germline V gene. Trimming removed 1 base from V and 1 base from J, with 4 bases in between. The CDR3 runs 13 residues. The sample consisted of PBMCs or a T cell subset sorted from them (not recorded which). The chain joins TRBV28 to TRBJ1-1; D gene unclear. The origin of this receptor is a young man who had mild COVID-19 (a few samples of this study predate the infection). Cell type and time point are not known. Here the CDR3 reads CASSLYKNTEAFF. The CDR3 nucleotides are TGTGCCAGCAGTTTATACAAGAACACTGAAGCTTTCTTT.